Listed below are T cell receptor beta chains from one sample, sequenced in a study of human T cells and chemical hapten exposure. TCRdb reprocessed the RACE reads via MiXCR and lists one record per CDR3 protein. The table includes about 340,000 distinct CDR3 sequences, 5.5% to 8% detected once. Sequenced here: whole blood, sampled in connection with sensitization to the hapten diphenylcyclopropenone (DPC). These TCRs come from a woman in her late teens or twenties with alopecia areata. Some clones in this sample may be carry-over from other donors' samples. The conserved cysteine and the conserved F or W are not part of the CDR3 here. The D gene is left open where the match is weak.

CDR3 protein: ASSLSGFGADTQY
D gene: .
V gene: TRBV28
CDR3 length: 13

CDR3 protein: ASARPGTDTQY
D gene: .
V gene: TRBV27
CDR3 length: 11

CDR3 protein: ASSPPTGGNTGELF
D gene: TRBD1
V gene: TRBV18
CDR3 length: 14

CDR3 protein: ASSPLSGSGGHTEAF
D gene: TRBD1
V gene: TRBV7-2
CDR3 length: 15

CDR3 protein: ASSYPPGAERNEQF
D gene: .
V gene: TRBV6-2/TRBV6-3
CDR3 length: 14

CDR3 protein: ASSLETASGWETQY
D gene: TRBD2
V gene: TRBV12-3/TRBV12-4
CDR3 length: 14

CDR3 protein: ASSYYGTGKLRVGYGYT
D gene: TRBD1
V gene: TRBV6-5
CDR3 length: 17

CDR3 protein: ASSVTVATNEKLF
D gene: .
V gene: TRBV7-2
CDR3 length: 13

CDR3 protein: ASSPAPNTQY
D gene: .
V gene: TRBV7-9
CDR3 length: 10

CDR3 protein: AISTGGLNQPQH
D gene: .
V gene: TRBV10-3
CDR3 length: 12

CDR3 protein: ASSQQGLGNEQF
D gene: TRBD1
V gene: TRBV5-1
CDR3 length: 12

CDR3 protein: SAPNHDRGGTEAF
D gene: TRBD1
V gene: TRBV20-1
CDR3 length: 13

CDR3 protein: ASSPAGGQGTGELF
D gene: TRBD2
V gene: TRBV2
CDR3 length: 14

CDR3 protein: ASSYISGANVLT
D gene: .
V gene: TRBV5-1
CDR3 length: 12

CDR3 protein: ASSTNDNQPQH
D gene: .
V gene: TRBV19
CDR3 length: 11

CDR3 protein: ASSLAGPETQY
D gene: .
V gene: TRBV28
CDR3 length: 11

CDR3 protein: ASSYSGKIAGELF
D gene: .
V gene: TRBV6-5
CDR3 length: 13

CDR3 protein: ASTRRTQQF
D gene: .
V gene: TRBV6-2/TRBV6-3
CDR3 length: 9

CDR3 protein: ASSLVSHGQPQH
D gene: .
V gene: TRBV27
CDR3 length: 12

CDR3 protein: ASSLLMDTEAF
D gene: .
V gene: TRBV7-3
CDR3 length: 11

CDR3 protein: ASSQFSDTQY
D gene: .
V gene: TRBV3-1
CDR3 length: 10

CDR3 protein: ASSNPRGSGANVLT
D gene: .
V gene: TRBV3-1
CDR3 length: 14

CDR3 protein: ASSDPGQGAAR
D gene: TRBD1
V gene: TRBV6-2/TRBV6-3
CDR3 length: 11

CDR3 protein: ASEGEGTEAF
D gene: .
V gene: TRBV7-8
CDR3 length: 10

CDR3 protein: ASSPSMNTEAF
D gene: .
V gene: TRBV12-3/TRBV12-4
CDR3 length: 11

CDR3 protein: SARSVNSGNTIY
D gene: .
V gene: TRBV20-1
CDR3 length: 12

CDR3 protein: ASSPTGASSYEQY
D gene: .
V gene: TRBV6-5
CDR3 length: 13

CDR3 protein: ASSRPGSYEQY
D gene: .
V gene: TRBV7-2
CDR3 length: 11

CDR3 protein: ASSPGGEQY
D gene: TRBD2
V gene: TRBV6-5
CDR3 length: 9

CDR3 protein: ASSLMPHSGTNEKLF
D gene: .
V gene: TRBV5-8
CDR3 length: 15

CDR3 protein: ASSPRFEETQY
D gene: .
V gene: TRBV18
CDR3 length: 11

CDR3 protein: ASSFSRAEEQF
D gene: .
V gene: TRBV11-1
CDR3 length: 11

CDR3 protein: ASSQRGGDEQY
D gene: TRBD2
V gene: TRBV19
CDR3 length: 11

CDR3 protein: ASRAAGFEAF
D gene: .
V gene: TRBV6-5
CDR3 length: 10

CDR3 protein: ASSYGQGSQPQH
D gene: TRBD1
V gene: TRBV5-6
CDR3 length: 12

CDR3 protein: SARRSAGVGSDTQY
D gene: .
V gene: TRBV20-1
CDR3 length: 14

CDR3 protein: ASSPGSSGQPQH
D gene: .
V gene: TRBV12-3/TRBV12-4
CDR3 length: 12

CDR3 protein: ASSLDRPTGELF
D gene: .
V gene: TRBV27
CDR3 length: 12

CDR3 protein: ASSLSSGQGNSPLH
D gene: TRBD1
V gene: TRBV5-1
CDR3 length: 14

CDR3 protein: ASSFGGDYWAPLH
D gene: .
V gene: TRBV6-5
CDR3 length: 13

CDR3 protein: ASSESTGGRDTQY
D gene: TRBD2
V gene: TRBV6-1
CDR3 length: 13

CDR3 protein: SVDLGKSLTNEKLF
D gene: .
V gene: TRBV29-1
CDR3 length: 14

CDR3 protein: ASSEVPDINYGYT
D gene: .
V gene: TRBV2
CDR3 length: 13

CDR3 protein: ASNPGGFSGNTIY
D gene: .
V gene: TRBV12-3/TRBV12-4
CDR3 length: 13

CDR3 protein: ASRDGPSPLH
D gene: .
V gene: TRBV5-1
CDR3 length: 10

CDR3 protein: ASSQEATRTDTQY
D gene: .
V gene: TRBV4-3
CDR3 length: 13

CDR3 protein: ASSYLPGGVGALAKNIQY
D gene: TRBD1
V gene: TRBV6-5
CDR3 length: 18

CDR3 protein: ASSFTGGANTEAF
D gene: TRBD1
V gene: TRBV5-1
CDR3 length: 13

CDR3 protein: ASSHSGGPGTDTQY
D gene: TRBD2
V gene: TRBV7-2
CDR3 length: 14

CDR3 protein: ASSQESGYQETQY
D gene: .
V gene: TRBV4-3
CDR3 length: 13

CDR3 protein: ASSTMLGVVGYEQY
D gene: .
V gene: TRBV27
CDR3 length: 14

CDR3 protein: ASSQIPGGRSSPLH
D gene: TRBD1
V gene: TRBV4-3
CDR3 length: 14

CDR3 protein: ASSHSGGAGELF
D gene: TRBD2
V gene: TRBV7-2
CDR3 length: 12

CDR3 protein: AISEIGHDGYT
D gene: .
V gene: TRBV10-3
CDR3 length: 11

CDR3 protein: SATIVAGNTIY
D gene: .
V gene: TRBV20-1
CDR3 length: 11

CDR3 protein: ASSLQEENTEAF
D gene: .
V gene: TRBV13
CDR3 length: 12

CDR3 protein: ASSYTIGSNQPQH
D gene: .
V gene: TRBV6-2/TRBV6-3
CDR3 length: 13